Each of the 11 T cell receptor beta chains below was sequenced from the same sample in a study of regulatory T cells in long-lasting Graves disease. Regarding time point: newly diagnosed GD, antithyroid drugs for less than 3 months. The TCR library used RNA extracted from PBMCs. Sequencing libraries for TCR beta were prepared with iRepertoire HTBI primers and Arm-PCR of CDR3 regions. TCRdb reprocessed the multiplex PCR reads via MiXCR and lists one record per CDR3 protein. The data contain about 450,000 distinct CDR3 sequences, about 16% of them seen just once; the ten biggest clones take up around 10%. The same sample was also studied in work on T cells in Graves' hyperthyroidism and ophthalmopathy.

This sample comprised peripheral blood mononuclear cells (PBMCs), obtained at new diagnosis, from a patient treated with antithyroid drugs. The receptors were gathered from a woman aged 25 to 39 with Graves disease.

Written as DNA, the CDR3 is TGCAGTGCTAGAGGAGAGACTAGCGGGAGGCGCGATCAACTATGGGGGGCCAACGTCCTGACTTTC. It is translated as CSARGETSGRRDQLWGANVLTF. J is TRBJ2-6 and V is TRBV20-1; 13 bases fit TRBD2. From germline, CDR1 is DFQATT and CDR2 SNEGSKA (reference sequence). CDR3 length: 22 residues. Trimming took 1 base from V and 4 from J; bases not matched to a gene: 19.

This clonotype was detected only a few times. The chain's CDR3 is CASSPKGTPNQPQHF. DNA of the CDR3: TGTGCCAGCAGCCCGAAAGGGACGCCTAATCAGCCCCAGCATTTT. The gene calls are TRBV7-9 and TRBJ1-5; maybe TRBD1 (5 bases). Germline CDR1 reads SEHNR; CDR2 reads FQNEAQ (reference sequence). This CDR3 region has 15 residues. The V end was cut by 5 bases, the J end by 4 bases, with 15 bases between.

The table lists this clonotype with a few counts. The chain combines TRBV7-3 with TRBJ2-5, with 11 bases lining up with TRBD2. This CDR3 is built from 15 residues. J was trimmed by 5 bases and V by 5 bases; bases with no gene match: 7. Per germline, CDR1 SGHTA and CDR2 FQGTGA. CDR3 loop: CASSPTSGRTETQYF. The CDR3 nucleotides are TGTGCCAGCAGCCCTACTAGCGGGAGAACTGAGACCCAGTACTTC.

This clonotype appeared a few times. This chain uses TRBV19 with TRBJ2-1; 7 positions match TRBD2. Germline loops: CDR1 LNHDA, CDR2 SQIVND (reference sequence). V lost 5 bases to trimming and J lost 0 bases; unmatched junction nucleotides: 7. The CDR3 is made up of 16 amino acids. The DNA of the CDR3 is TGTGCCAGTAGTTCCCTAGCGGTTAGCTCCTACAATGAGCAGTTCTTC. Protein sequence: CASSSLAVSSYNEQFF. Full variable domain (rest looked up from reference TRBV19 and TRBJ2-1): DGGITQSPKYLFRKEGQNVTLSCEQNLNHDAMYWYRQDPGQGLRLIYYSQIVNDFQKGDIAEGYSVSREKKESFPLTVTSAQKNPTAFYLCASSSLAVSSYNEQFFGPGTRLTVL.

This sequence joins TRBV4-1 and TRBJ1-2; D is undetermined. The CDR3 consists of 15 residues. From germline, CDR1 is MGHRA and CDR2 YSYEKL. V lost 0 bases to trimming and J lost 4 bases, with 12 bases between them. The CDR3 spells CASSQDRGLGYGYTF. DNA for the CDR3: TGCGCCAGCAGCCAAGATCGAGGGTTGGGCTATGGCTACACCTTC.

This clonotype was observed a handful of times. The chain employs TRBV9 and TRBJ2-5; TRBD2 matches 15 bases. V lost 2 bases and J lost 2; bases outside the gene matches: 7. Germline assignment: CDR1 SGDLS and CDR2 YYNGEE. The CDR3 length is 18 residues. CDR3 DNA: TGTGCCAGCAGCGTCGGGACTAGCGGGAGGTGGGGGCAAGAGACCCAGTACTTC. This translates into CASSVGTSGRWGQETQYF.

This clonotype came up a few times. This chain uses TRBV20-1 with TRBJ2-4; D perhaps matches TRBD1 (6 bases). The germline CDR1 and CDR2 sequences are DFQATT and SNEGSKA (reference sequence). The CDR3 contains 15 residues. Trimming removed 5 bases from V and 4 bases from J, with 18 bases in between. CDR3 coding DNA: TGCAGTGCTCCTGACAGGACGAAGACTAAAAACATTCAGTACTTC. The encoded protein is CSAPDRTKTKNIQYF.

This clonotype was seen only a few times. The chain carries TRBV15 and TRBJ1-4, with D maybe TRBD1 (6 bases). From germline, CDR1 is LNHNV and CDR2 YYDKDF (reference sequence). The ends were cut back, 0 bases at V and 6 bases at J, with 8 bases in the middle. This CDR3 comprises 14 residues. As DNA, the CDR3 is TGTGCCACCAGCAGAGACACAGGGTATGAAAAACTGTTTTTT. This translates into CATSRDTGYEKLFF.

This clonotype was observed many times. The chain couples TRBV29-1 to TRBJ2-1; D unclear. Trimming pared 8 bases from V and 7 bases from J, leaving 18 bases between. Looked up from germline, CDR1 is SQVTM and CDR2 is ANQGSEA. The CDR3 contains 13 residues. The CDR3, as DNA: TGCAGCTCCCGAGGACCCGTAGGGAATGAGCAGTTCTTC. It is translated as CSSRGPVGNEQFF.

The V gene is TRBV20-1, the J gene TRBJ2-7; D may be TRBD2 (6 bases). Deletions cut 6 bases from V and 2 bases from J, with 20 bases between. This CDR3 is 15 amino acids long. Germline CDR1 reads DFQATT; CDR2 reads SNEGSKA (reference sequence). CDR3 sequence reads: CSAEGRDLGTYEQYF. The CDR3 region has the DNA TGCAGTGCCGAAGGGCGGGATCTGGGCACCTACGAGCAGTACTTC.

This clonotype appeared many times. The V and J genes are TRBV20-1 and TRBJ2-1; 8 bases align to TRBD2. This CDR3 has 14 amino acids. Germline assignment: CDR1 DFQATT and CDR2 SNEGSKA (reference sequence). V lost 3 bases, J lost 2 bases, and 3 bases stayed unmatched. The chain's CDR3 is CSASTSGPYNEQFF. The CDR3 region has the DNA TGCAGTGCTAGTACTAGCGGTCCCTACAATGAGCAGTTCTTC.